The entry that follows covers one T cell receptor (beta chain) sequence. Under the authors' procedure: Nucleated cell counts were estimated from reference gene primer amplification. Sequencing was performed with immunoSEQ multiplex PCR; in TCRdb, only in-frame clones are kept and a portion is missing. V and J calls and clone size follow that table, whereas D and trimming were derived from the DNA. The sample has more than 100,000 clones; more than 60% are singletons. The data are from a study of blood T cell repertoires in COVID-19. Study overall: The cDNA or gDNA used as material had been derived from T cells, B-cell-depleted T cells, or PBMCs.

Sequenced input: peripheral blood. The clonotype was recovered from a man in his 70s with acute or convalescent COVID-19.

The CDR3 DNA follows: TGCAGCGTGGAACCCTCTGGCGGGGGGGCCTACAATGAGCAGTTCTTC. Its protein product is CSVEPSGGGAYNEQFF. The gene calls are TRBV29-1 and TRBJ2-1, with TRBD2 matching 9 bases. Looked up from germline, CDR1 is SQVTM and CDR2 is ANQGSEA. Germline trimming cut 6 bases from V and 2 bases from J; bases unmatched to any gene: 11. The CDR3 extends over 16 amino acids.